Below, one TCR beta chain is given with its context. This CDR3 has 16 amino acids. Trimming cost V 0 bases and J 3 bases, with 13 bases left between them. Per germline, CDR1 LNHNV and CDR2 YYDKDF (reference sequence). The data derive from a study of T-cell reconstitution after alpha-beta-depleted transplantation in children. This sample's TCRbeta library carried unique molecular identifier barcodes. In TCRdb, the PCR reads were re-called with MiXCR into one record per CDR3 protein. The data contain approximately 340,000 distinct CDR3 sequences, over 9% of them seen just once; the ten biggest clones take up around 2.3%.

The gene calls are TRBV15 and TRBJ2-3; D may be TRBD2 (5 bases). This material consisted of PBMCs from the stem cell graft donor, taken from the stem cell graft. The sequence was obtained from a human donor who donated a stem cell graft to a child with acute lymphoblastic leukemia. This CDR3 is CATSRDPTGSTDTQYF. CDR3 sequence (DNA): TGTGCCACCAGCAGAGATCCGACGGGGAGTACAGATACGCAGTATTTT.